A selection of T cell receptor beta chains follows, all from one sample in a study of T cells in Graves' hyperthyroidism and ophthalmopathy. Each CDR3 protein gets one entry after TCRdb re-called the multiplex PCR reads with MiXCR. The sample includes more than 550,000 distinct CDR3 sequences, about 19% of them seen just once. The sample taken for sequencing was blood. Every receptor here comes from a woman aged 45 to 65 with Graves' hyperthyroidism that later progressed to Graves' ophthalmopathy. Both conserved end residues are part of each CDR3. The D gene is left open where the match is weak. For some rows the clone size is stated as once, few or many, or as a class when expanded; others skip it.

CDR3: CSAEGALTYNEQFF
DNA: TGCAGTGCGGAAGGTGCTCTTACTTACAATGAGCAGTTCTTC
V: TRBV20-1
J: TRBJ2-1
size: .
D: .

CDR3: CASRAGTRNTDTQYF
DNA: TGTGCCAGCAGGGCGGGGACAAGAAACACAGATACGCAGTATTTT
V: TRBV6-1
J: TRBJ2-3
size: .
D: .

CDR3: CASSQSGGHYSNQPQHF
DNA: TGTGCCAGCAGCCAATCGGGAGGGCATTATAGCAATCAGCCCCAGCATTTT
V: TRBV3-1
J: TRBJ1-5
size: many
D: .

CDR3: CASSLDSDGELFF
DNA: TGCGCCAGCAGCTTGGACAGTGACGGGGAGCTGTTTTTT
V: TRBV5-1
J: TRBJ2-2
size: .
D: .

CDR3: CATSRDRAGDEKLFF
DNA: TGTGCCACCAGCAGAGATCGGGCGGGGGACGAAAAACTGTTTTTT
V: TRBV15
J: TRBJ1-4
size: few
D: .

CDR3: CASSRNRFAATNEKLFF
DNA: TGTGCCAGCAGCCGTAACCGCTTCGCTGCAACTAATGAAAAACTGTTTTTT
V: TRBV7-9
J: TRBJ1-4
size: .
D: .

CDR3: CASSPTPNTGELFF
DNA: TGTGCCAGTAGTCCGACCCCGAACACCGGGGAGCTGTTTTTT
V: TRBV19
J: TRBJ2-2
size: few
D: .

CDR3: CASSKRRSDSPAHF
DNA: TGTGCCAGCAGCAAACGGCGCTCGGACAGCCCGGCCCACTTT
V: TRBV11-1
J: TRBJ1-6
size: .
D: .

CDR3: CASSGQGRSEKLFF
DNA: TGTGCCAGCAGTGGACAGGGACGGTCTGAAAAACTGTTTTTT
V: TRBV2
J: TRBJ1-4
size: many
D: TRBD1

CDR3: CASSLVAESTDTQYF
DNA: TGTGCCAGCAGCTTAGTAGCGGAGAGCACAGATACGCAGTATTTT
V: TRBV7-2
J: TRBJ2-3
size: .
D: .

CDR3: CATSRGLVRGPNTIYF
DNA: TGTGCCACCAGCAGGGGCCTGGTGAGGGGGCCTAACACCATATATTTT
V: TRBV15
J: TRBJ1-3
size: .
D: TRBD1

CDR3: CASSQENRNSPLHF
DNA: TGCGCCAGCAGCCAGGAAAACAGGAATTCACCCCTCCACTTT
V: TRBV4-1
J: TRBJ1-6
size: few
D: .

CDR3: CASTPFPGEQFF
DNA: TGTGCCAGCACCCCGTTTCCTGGTGAGCAGTTCTTC
V: TRBV12-3/TRBV12-4
J: TRBJ2-1
size: .
D: .